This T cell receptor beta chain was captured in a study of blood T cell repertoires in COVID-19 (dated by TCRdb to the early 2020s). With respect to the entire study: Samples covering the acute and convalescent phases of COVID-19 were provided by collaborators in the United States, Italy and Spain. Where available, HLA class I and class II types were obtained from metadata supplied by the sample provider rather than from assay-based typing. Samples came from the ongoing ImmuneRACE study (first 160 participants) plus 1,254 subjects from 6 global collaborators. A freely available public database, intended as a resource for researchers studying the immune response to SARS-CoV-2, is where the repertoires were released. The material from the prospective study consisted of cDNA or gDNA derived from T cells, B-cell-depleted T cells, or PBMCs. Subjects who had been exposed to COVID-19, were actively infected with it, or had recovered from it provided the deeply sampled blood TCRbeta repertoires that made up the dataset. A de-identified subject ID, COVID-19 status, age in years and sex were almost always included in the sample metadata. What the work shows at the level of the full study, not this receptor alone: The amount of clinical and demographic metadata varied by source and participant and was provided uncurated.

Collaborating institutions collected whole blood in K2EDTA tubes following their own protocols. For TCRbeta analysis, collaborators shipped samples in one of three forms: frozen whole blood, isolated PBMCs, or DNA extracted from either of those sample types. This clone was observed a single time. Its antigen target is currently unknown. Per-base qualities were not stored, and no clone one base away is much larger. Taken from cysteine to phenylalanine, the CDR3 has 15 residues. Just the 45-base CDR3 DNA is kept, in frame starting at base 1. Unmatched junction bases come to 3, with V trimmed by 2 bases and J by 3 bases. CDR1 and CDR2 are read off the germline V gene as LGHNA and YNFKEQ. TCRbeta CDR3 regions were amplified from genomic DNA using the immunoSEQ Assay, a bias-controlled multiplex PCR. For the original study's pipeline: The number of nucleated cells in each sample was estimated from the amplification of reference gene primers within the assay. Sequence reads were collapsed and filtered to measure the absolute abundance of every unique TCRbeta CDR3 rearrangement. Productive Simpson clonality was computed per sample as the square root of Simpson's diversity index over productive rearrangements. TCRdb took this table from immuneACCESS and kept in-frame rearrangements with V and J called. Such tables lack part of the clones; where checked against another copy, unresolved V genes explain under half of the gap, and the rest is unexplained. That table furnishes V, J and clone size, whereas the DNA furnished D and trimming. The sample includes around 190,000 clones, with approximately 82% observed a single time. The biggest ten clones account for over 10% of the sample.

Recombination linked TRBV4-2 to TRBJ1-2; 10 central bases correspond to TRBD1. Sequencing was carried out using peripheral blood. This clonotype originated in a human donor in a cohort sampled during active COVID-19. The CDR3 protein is CASSQRDRGYYGYTF. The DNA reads TGTGCCAGCAGCCAAAGGGACAGGGGTTACTATGGCTACACCTTC.